This TCR beta chain was identified during a study of siplizumab effects on memory and regulatory T cells. V lost 6 bases, J lost 5 bases, and 13 bases lay in between. This CDR3 comprises 13 residues. CDR1 is KGHSH, CDR2 LQKENI, per germline. Measured with immunoSEQ multiplex PCR; TCRdb has only the in-frame clones, and not every one. The sample lists about 120,000 clones; roughly 94% were seen once. This clone was seen once. The sample comprised non-Treg CD4+ T cells sorted from blood. The rearrangement links TRBV18 to TRBJ1-2; possibly TRBD1 for D (5 bases). This TCR was recovered from a human donor in good health. The CDR3 DNA reads TGTGCCAGCTCTCAAGACAGCGATTATGGCTACACCTTC. Translation gives CASSQDSDYGYTF.